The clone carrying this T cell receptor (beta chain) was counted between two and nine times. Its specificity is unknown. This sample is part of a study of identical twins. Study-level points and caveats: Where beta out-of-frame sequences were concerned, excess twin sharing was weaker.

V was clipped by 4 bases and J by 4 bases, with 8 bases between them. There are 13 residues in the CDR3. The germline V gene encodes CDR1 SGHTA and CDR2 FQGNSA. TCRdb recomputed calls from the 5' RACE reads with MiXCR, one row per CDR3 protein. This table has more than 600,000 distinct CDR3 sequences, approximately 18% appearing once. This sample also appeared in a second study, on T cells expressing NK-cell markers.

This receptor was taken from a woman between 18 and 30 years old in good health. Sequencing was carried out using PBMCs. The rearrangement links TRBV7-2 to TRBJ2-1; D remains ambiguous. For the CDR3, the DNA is TGTGCCAGCAGCTCCGACATTTACAATGAGCAGTTCTTC. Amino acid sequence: CASSSDIYNEQFF.